The clone carrying this T cell receptor beta chain has only one observation. Its antigen is as yet unknown. The V and J ends lost 6 bases and 6 bases respectively, with 12 bases between them. This CDR3 region has 13 residues. The germline V gene encodes CDR1 MDHEN and CDR2 SYDVKM. The data belong to a study of T cell responses to AZD1222 COVID-19 vaccine. Study results and caveats: Repertoires were sampled only after the peak T cell response. At study baseline, merely five or six AZD1222 recipients were seropositive. Spike-specific TCR repertoires showed rising breadth and depth after two AZD1222 doses.

The assay was immunoSEQ multiplex PCR, and TCRdb's table has in-frame clones only and misses some. This sample has roughly 100,000 clones; about 87% occur once, and the top ten carry over 6.5%. The gene calls are TRBV28 and TRBJ2-1; possibly TRBD2 for D (6 bases). The TCR comes from an adult in good health. Specimen: peripheral blood, collected on day 0 of AZD1222 vaccination. The CDR3 sequence is CASRGGIPNEQFF. In DNA form, the CDR3 reads TGTGCCAGCAGGGGCGGGATTCCCAATGAGCAGTTCTTC.